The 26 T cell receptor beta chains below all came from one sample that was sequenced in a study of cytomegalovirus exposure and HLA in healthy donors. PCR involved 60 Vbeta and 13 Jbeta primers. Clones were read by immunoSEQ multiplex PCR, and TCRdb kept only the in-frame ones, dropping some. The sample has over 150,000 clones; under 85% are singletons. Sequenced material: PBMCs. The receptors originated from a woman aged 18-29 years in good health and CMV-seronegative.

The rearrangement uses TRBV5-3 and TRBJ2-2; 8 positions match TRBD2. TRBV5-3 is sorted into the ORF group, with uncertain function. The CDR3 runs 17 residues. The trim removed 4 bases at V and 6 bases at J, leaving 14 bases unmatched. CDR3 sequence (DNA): TGTGCCAGAAGCCGGATTAAGGCGTGGCGGGAGGCCGGGGAGCTGTTTTTT. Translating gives CARSRIKAWREAGELFF.

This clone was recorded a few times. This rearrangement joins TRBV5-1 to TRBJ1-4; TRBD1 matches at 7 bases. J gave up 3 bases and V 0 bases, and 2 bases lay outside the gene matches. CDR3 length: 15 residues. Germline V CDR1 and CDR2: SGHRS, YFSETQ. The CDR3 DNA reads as TGCGCCAGCAGCTTGGAAGGGGGCTCTAATGAAAAACTGTTTTTT. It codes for CASSLEGGSNEKLFF.

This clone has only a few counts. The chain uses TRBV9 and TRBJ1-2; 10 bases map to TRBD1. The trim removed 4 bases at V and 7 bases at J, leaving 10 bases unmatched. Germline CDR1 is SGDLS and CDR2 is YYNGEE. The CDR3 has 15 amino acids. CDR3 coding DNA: TGTGCCAGCAGCACCGGGACAGGGGTTACGGCTGGCTACACCTTC. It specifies CASSTGTGVTAGYTF.

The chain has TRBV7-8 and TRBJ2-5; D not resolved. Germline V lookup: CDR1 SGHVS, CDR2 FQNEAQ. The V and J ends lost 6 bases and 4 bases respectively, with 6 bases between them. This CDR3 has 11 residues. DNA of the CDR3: TGTGCCAGCAGTCCCTTAGAGACCCAGTACTTC. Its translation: CASSPLETQYF.

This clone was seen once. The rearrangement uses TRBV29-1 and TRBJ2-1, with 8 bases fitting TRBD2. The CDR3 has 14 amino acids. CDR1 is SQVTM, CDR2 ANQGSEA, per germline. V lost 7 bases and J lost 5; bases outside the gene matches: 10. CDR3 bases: TGCAGCGCCGGTAGAGCGGGGGCCCACAATGAGCAGTTCTTC. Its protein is CSAGRAGAHNEQFF.

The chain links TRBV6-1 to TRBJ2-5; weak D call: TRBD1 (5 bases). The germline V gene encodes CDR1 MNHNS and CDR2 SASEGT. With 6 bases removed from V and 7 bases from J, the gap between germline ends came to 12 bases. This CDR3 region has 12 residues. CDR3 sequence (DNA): TGTGCCAGCAGACAGGAGTCTAGGACCCAGTACTTC. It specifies CASRQESRTQYF.

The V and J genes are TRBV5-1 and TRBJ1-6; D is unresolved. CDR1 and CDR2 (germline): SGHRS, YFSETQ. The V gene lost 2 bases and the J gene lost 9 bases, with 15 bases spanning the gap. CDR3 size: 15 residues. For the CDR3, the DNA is TGCGCCAGCAGCTTTTACGAGGCCAGACGTTCACCCCTCCACTTT. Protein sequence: CASSFYEARRSPLHF.

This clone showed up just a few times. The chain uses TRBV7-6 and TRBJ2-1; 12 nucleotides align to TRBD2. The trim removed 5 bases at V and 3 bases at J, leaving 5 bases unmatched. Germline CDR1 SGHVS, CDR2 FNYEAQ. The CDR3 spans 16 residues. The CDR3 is CASSIATSGSYNEQFF. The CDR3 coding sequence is TGTGCCAGCAGCATCGCGACTAGCGGGAGCTACAATGAGCAGTTCTTC.

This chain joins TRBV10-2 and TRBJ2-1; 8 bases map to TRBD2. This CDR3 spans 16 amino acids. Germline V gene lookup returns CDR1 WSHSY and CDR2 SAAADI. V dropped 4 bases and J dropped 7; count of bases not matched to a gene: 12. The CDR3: CASSGSGTSVINEQFF. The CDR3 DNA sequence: TGCGCCAGCAGTGGTTCCGGGACTAGTGTTATAAATGAGCAGTTCTTC.

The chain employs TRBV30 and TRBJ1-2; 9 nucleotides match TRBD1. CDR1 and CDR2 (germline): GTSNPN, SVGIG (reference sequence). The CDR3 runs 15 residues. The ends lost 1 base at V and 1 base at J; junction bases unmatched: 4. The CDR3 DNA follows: TGTGCCTGGAGTGGGGGACAGGGCATTAACTATGGCTACACCTTC. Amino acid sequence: CAWSGGQGINYGYTF.

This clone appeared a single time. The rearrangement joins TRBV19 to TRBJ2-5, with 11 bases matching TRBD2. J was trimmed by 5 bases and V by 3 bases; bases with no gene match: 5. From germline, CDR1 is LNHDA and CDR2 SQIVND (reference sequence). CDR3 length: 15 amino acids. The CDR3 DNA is TGTGCCAGTAGTATTGGTAGCGGGGGGGCGGAGACCCAGTACTTC. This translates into CASSIGSGGAETQYF.

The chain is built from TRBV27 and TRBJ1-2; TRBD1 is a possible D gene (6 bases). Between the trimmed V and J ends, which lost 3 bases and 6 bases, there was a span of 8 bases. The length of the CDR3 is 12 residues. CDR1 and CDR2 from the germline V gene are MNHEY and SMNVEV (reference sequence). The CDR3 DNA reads TGTGCCAGCAGTTTTGCAGGGGATGGCTACACCTTC. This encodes CASSFAGDGYTF.

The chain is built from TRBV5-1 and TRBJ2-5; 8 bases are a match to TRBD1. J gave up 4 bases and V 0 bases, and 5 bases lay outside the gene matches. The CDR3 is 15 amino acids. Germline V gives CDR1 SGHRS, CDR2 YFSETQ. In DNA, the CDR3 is TGCGCCAGCAGCTTGGGTGGACAGGGCCCAGAGACCCAGTACTTC. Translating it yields CASSLGGQGPETQYF.

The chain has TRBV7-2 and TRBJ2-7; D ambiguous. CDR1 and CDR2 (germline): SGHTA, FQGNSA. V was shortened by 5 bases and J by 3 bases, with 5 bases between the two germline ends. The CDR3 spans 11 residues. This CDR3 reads CASSASYEQYF. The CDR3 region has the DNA TGTGCCAGCAGCGCGAGCTACGAGCAGTACTTC.

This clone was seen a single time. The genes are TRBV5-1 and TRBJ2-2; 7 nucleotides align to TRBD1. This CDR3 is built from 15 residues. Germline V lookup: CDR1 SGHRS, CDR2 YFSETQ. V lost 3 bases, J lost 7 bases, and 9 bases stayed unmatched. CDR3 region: CASSWGSQGFGELFF. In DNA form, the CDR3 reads TGCGCCAGCAGCTGGGGCTCACAGGGGTTCGGGGAGCTGTTTTTT.

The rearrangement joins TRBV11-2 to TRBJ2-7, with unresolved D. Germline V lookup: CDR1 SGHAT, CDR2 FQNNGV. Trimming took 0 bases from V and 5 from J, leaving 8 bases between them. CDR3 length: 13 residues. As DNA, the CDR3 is TGTGCCAGCAGCTTAGATAGAACAGACGAGCAGTACTTC. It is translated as CASSLDRTDEQYF.

The CDR3 region is CASSYEGASYNEQFF. DNA for the CDR3: TGTGCCAGCAGTTACGAGGGGGCGTCCTACAATGAGCAGTTCTTC. The chain uses TRBV6-6 and TRBJ2-1; TRBD1 matches 7 bases. J gave up 1 base and V 2 bases, and 2 bases lay outside the gene matches. The CDR3 covers 15 residues. Germline V gene lookup returns CDR1 MNHNY and CDR2 SVGAGI (reference sequence).

CDR3 protein: CASSLSAGLNTEAFF. The CDR3 coding sequence is TGTGCCAGCAGCTTATCGGCAGGGCTCAACACTGAAGCTTTCTTT. The V and J genes are TRBV7-3 and TRBJ1-1, with a weak D call TRBD1 (5 bases). From germline, CDR1 is SGHTA and CDR2 FQGTGA. The V end was cut by 2 bases, the J end by 2 bases, with 12 bases between. The CDR3 contains 15 residues.

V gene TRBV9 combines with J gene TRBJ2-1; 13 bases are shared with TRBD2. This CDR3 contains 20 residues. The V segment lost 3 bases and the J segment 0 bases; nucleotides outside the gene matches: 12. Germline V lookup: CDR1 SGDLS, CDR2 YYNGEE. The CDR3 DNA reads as TGTGCCAGCAGCGGAAGTCAACTAGCGGGGGGGCGGGGCTCCTACAATGAGCAGTTCTTC. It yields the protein CASSGSQLAGGRGSYNEQFF.

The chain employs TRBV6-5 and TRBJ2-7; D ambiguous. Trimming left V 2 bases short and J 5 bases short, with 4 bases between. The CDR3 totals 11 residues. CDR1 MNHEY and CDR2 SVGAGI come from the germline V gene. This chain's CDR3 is CASSYGDEQYF. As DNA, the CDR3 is TGTGCCAGCAGTTACGGAGACGAGCAGTACTTC.

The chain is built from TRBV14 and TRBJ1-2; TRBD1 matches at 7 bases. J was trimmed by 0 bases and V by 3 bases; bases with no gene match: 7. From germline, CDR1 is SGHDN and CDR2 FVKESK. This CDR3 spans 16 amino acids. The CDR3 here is CASSHRDRDANYGYTF. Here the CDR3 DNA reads TGTGCCAGCAGCCACCGGGACAGAGACGCTAACTATGGCTACACCTTC.

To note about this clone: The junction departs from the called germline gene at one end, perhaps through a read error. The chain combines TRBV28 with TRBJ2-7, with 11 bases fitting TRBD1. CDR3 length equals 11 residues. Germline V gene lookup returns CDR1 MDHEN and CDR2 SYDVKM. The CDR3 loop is CASSLGQGAHF. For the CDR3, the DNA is TGTGCCAGCAGTTTAGGACAGGGGGCCCACTTC.

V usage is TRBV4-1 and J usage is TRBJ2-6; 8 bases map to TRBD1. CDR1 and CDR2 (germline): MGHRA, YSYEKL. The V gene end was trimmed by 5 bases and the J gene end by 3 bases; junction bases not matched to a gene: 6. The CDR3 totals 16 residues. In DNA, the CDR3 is TGCGCCAGCAGCATACGAGACAGGGGTGGGGCCAACGTCCTGACTTTC. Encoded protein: CASSIRDRGGANVLTF.

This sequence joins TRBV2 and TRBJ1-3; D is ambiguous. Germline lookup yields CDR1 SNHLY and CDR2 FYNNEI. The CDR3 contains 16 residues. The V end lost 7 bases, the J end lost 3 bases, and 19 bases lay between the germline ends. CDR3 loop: CASNMNVRQSGNTIYF. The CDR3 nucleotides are TGTGCCAGCAATATGAACGTCAGGCAGAGTGGAAACACCATATATTTT.

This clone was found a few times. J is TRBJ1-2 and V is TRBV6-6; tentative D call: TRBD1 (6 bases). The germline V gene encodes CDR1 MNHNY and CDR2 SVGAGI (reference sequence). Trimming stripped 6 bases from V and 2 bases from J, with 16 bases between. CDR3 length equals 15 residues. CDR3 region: CASSLTGQPNYGYTF. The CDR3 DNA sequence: TGTGCCAGCAGCCTCACAGGACAGCCCAACTATGGCTACACCTTC.

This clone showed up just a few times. CDR3 protein: CASSYELGSNQPQHF. The CDR3 coding sequence is TGTGCCAGCAGTTACGAGCTGGGCAGCAATCAGCCCCAGCATTTT. V is TRBV6-6 and J is TRBJ1-5, with D unresolved. V was shortened by 2 bases and J by 1 base, with 9 bases between the two germline ends. The V gene's germline CDR1 is MNHNY and CDR2 SVGAGI (reference sequence). The CDR3 sequence is 15 residues long.